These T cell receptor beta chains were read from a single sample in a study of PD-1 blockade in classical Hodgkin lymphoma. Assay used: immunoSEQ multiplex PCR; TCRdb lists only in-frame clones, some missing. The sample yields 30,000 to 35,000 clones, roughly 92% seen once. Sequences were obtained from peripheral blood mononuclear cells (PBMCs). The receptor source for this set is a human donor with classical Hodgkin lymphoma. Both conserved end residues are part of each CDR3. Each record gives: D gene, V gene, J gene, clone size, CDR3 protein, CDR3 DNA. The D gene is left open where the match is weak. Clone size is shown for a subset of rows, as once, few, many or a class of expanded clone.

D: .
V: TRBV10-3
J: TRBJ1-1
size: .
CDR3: CAISGVGREAFF
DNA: TGTGCCATCAGTGGGGTCGGGAGAGAAGCTTTCTTT

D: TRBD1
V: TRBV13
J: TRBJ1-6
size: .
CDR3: CASTKGTGGYNSPLHF
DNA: TGTGCCAGCACCAAAGGGACAGGGGGCTATAATTCACCCCTCCACTTT

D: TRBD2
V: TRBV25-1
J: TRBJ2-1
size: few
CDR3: CASGAGVYNEQFF
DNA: TGTGCTTCCGGAGCGGGGGTTTACAATGAGCAGTTCTTC

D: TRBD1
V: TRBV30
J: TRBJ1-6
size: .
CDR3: CAWSFGQGTPLHF
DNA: TGTGCCTGGAGTTTCGGACAGGGGACACCCCTCCACTTT

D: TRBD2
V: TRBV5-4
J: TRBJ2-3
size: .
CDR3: CASSSALAGSTDTQYF
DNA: TGTGCCAGCAGCTCCGCCTTAGCGGGGTCAACAGATACGCAGTATTTT

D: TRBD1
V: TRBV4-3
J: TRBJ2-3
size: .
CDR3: CASSKSRGTGLGTDTQYF
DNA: TGCGCCAGCAGCAAAAGCCGCGGGACAGGGTTGGGCACAGATACGCAGTATTTT

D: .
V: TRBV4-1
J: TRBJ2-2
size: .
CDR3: CASSQGPMIGELFF
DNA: TGCGCCAGCAGCCAAGGTCCCATGATCGGGGAGCTGTTTTTT

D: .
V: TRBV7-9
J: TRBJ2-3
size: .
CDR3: CASSRLPSWTDTQYF
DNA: TGTGCCAGCAGCCGCCTACCGTCTTGGACAGATACGCAGTATTTT

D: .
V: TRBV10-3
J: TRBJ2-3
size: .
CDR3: CAISPGGRWTDTQYF
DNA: TGTGCCATCAGTCCCGGGGGGCGGTGGACAGATACGCAGTATTTT

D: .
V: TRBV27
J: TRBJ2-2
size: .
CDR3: CASSFRGGELFF
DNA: TGTGCCAGCAGTTTTCGTGGCGGGGAGCTGTTTTTT

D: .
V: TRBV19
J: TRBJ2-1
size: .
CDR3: CASSMFAGYNEQFF
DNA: TGTGCCAGTAGTATGTTTGCGGGTTACAATGAGCAGTTCTTC

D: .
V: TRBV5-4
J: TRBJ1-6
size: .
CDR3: CASSLLVAADSPLHF
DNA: TGTGCCAGCAGCTTATTAGTGGCTGCCGATTCACCCCTCCACTTT

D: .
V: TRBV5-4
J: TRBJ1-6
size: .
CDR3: CASSFSRDSPLHF
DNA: TGTGCCAGCAGCTTCTCCCGGGACTCACCCCTCCACTTT

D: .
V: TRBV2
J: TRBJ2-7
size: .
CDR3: CASSEAGSTGRSYEQYF
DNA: TGTGCCAGCAGTGAAGCAGGGTCGACAGGGAGGTCCTACGAGCAGTACTTC

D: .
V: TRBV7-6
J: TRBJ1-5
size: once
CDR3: CASSLGSSRTNQPQHF
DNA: TGTGCCAGCAGCTTAGGGTCCTCCAGAACCAATCAGCCCCAGCATTTT

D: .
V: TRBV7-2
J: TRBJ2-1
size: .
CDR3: CASSLQGNEQFF
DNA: TGTGCCAGCAGCTTACAGGGAAATGAGCAGTTCTTC

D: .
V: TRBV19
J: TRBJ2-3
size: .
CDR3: CASSIKVSDTQYF
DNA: TGTGCCAGTAGTATAAAGGTTTCAGATACGCAGTATTTT

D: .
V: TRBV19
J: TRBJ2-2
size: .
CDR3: CASSWQENTGELFF
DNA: TGTGCCAGTAGTTGGCAGGAGAACACCGGGGAGCTGTTTTTT

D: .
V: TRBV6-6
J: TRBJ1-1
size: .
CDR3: CASSPGVPTEAFF
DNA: TGTGCCAGCAGTCCAGGGGTTCCCACTGAAGCTTTCTTT

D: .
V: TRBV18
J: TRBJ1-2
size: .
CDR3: CASSPDRGYTF
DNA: TGTGCCAGCTCACCGGACAGAGGCTACACCTTC

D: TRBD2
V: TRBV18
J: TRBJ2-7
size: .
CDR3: CASSPGLAGSPNYEQYF
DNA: TGTGCCAGCTCACCTGGGCTAGCGGGATCCCCCAACTACGAGCAGTACTTC

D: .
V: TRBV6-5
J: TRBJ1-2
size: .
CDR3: CASSHRGGLDGYTF
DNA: TGTGCCAGCAGCCACCGGGGGGGGCTGGACGGCTACACCTTC

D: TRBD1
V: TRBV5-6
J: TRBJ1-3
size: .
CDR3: CASSWGQGGLSGNTIYF
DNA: TGTGCCAGCAGCTGGGGACAGGGGGGCCTCTCTGGAAACACCATATATTTT

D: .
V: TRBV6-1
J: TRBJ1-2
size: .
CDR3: CASLSNYGYTF
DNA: TGTGCCAGCCTATCGAACTATGGCTACACCTTC

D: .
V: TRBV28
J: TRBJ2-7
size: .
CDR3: CASSLPPGGWYEQYF
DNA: TGTGCCAGCAGTTTACCCCCCGGGGGTTGGTACGAGCAGTACTTC

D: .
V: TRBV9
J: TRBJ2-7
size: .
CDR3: CASSASVGLDEQYF
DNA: TGTGCCAGCAGCGCTTCAGTGGGGTTGGACGAGCAGTACTTC

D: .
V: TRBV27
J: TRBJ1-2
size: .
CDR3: CASSFRWGIQGGYGYTF
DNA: TGTGCCAGCAGTTTCCGATGGGGGATACAGGGTGGCTATGGCTACACCTTC

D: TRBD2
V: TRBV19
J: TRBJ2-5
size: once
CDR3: CASSTSPAGMVGQYF
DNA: TGTGCCAGTAGTACCTCCCCAGCGGGAATGGTCGGCCAGTACTTC

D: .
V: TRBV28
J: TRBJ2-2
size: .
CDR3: CASSLIVTGELFF
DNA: TGTGCCAGCAGTTTAATAGTGACCGGGGAGCTGTTTTTT

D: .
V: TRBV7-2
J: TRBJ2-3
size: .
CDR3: CASSSSSVHTQYF
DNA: TGTGCCAGCAGTTCCTCTAGCGTTCATACGCAGTATTTT

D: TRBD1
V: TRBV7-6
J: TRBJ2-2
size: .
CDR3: CASSLQGAGTGELFF
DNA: TGTGCCAGCAGCTTACAGGGGGCAGGCACCGGGGAGCTGTTTTTT

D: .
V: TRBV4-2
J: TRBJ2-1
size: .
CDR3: CASSQDFTGVGEQFF
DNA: TGTGCCAGCAGCCAAGATTTCACGGGAGTGGGTGAGCAGTTCTTC

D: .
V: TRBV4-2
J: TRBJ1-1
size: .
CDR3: CASSQGTDTEAFF
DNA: TGTGCCAGCAGCCAAGGGACGGACACTGAAGCTTTCTTT

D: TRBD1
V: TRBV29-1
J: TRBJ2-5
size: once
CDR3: CSVGGTVTETQYF
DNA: TGCAGCGTTGGAGGGACAGTAACCGAGACCCAGTACTTC

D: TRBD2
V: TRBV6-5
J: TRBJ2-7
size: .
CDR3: CASSYIAGGYYEQYF
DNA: TGTGCCAGCAGTTACATTGCGGGGGGATACTACGAGCAGTACTTC

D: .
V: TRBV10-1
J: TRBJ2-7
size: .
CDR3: CASSEGAEAYEQYF
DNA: TGCGCCAGCAGTGAGGGGGCGGAAGCCTACGAGCAGTACTTC

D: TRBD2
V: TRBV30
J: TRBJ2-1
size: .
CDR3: CAWKLGTSGFNEQFF
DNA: TGTGCCTGGAAGCTCGGGACTAGCGGGTTCAATGAGCAGTTCTTC

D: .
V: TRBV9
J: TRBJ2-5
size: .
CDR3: CASSVGGLAFEETQYF
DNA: TGTGCCAGCAGCGTAGGTGGGCTAGCGTTCGAAGAGACCCAGTACTTC

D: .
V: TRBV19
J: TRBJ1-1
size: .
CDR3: CASSAGPMNTEAFF
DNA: TGTGCCAGTAGTGCAGGACCGATGAACACTGAAGCTTTCTTT

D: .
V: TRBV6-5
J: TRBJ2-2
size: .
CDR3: CASSRSGELFF
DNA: TGTGCCAGTTCTCGGTCCGGGGAGCTGTTTTTT

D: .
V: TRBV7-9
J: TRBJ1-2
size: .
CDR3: CASSLGGLRVGYTF
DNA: TGTGCCAGCAGCTTAGGGGGGCTAAGGGTCGGCTACACCTTC

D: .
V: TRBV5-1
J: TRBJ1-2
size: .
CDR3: CASSLEGIYGYTF
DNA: TGCGCCAGCAGCTTGGAAGGAATTTATGGCTACACCTTC

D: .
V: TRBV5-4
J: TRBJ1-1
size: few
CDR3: CASSLGKNTEAFF
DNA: TGTGCCAGCAGCTTGGGCAAGAACACTGAAGCTTTCTTT

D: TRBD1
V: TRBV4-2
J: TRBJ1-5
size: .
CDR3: CASSQSQGAGMDQPQHF
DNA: TGTGCCAGCAGCCAATCACAGGGGGCGGGAATGGATCAGCCCCAGCATTTT

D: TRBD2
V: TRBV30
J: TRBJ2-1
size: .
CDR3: CAWSPFQGAGDYNEQFF
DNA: TGTGCCTGGAGTCCCTTCCAGGGCGCGGGGGACTACAATGAGCAGTTCTTC

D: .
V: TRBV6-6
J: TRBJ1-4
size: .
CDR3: CASSLLRDEKLFF
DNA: TGTGCCAGCAGCTTGCTACGGGATGAAAAACTGTTTTTT

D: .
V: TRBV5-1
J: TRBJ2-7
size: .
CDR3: CASSSDRYYEQYF
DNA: TGCGCCAGCAGCTCAGACAGGTACTACGAGCAGTACTTC

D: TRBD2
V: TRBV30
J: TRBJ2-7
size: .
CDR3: CAWRAPSGLAAYEQYF
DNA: TGTGCCTGGAGGGCACCGTCCGGACTAGCGGCCTACGAGCAGTACTTC

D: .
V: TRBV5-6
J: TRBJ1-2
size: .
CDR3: CATSRTREGSNYGYTF
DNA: TGTGCCACCTCACGGACCAGGGAAGGATCTAACTATGGCTACACCTTC

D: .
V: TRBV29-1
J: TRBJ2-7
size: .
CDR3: CSVAGGAGEQYF
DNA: TGCAGCGTTGCTGGGGGGGCGGGCGAGCAGTACTTC

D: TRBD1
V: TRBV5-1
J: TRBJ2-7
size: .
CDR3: CASSFLGQGYEQYF
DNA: TGCGCCAGCAGCTTTTTGGGACAGGGCTACGAGCAGTACTTC

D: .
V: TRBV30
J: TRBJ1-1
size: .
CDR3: CAWSPGIEAFF
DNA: TGTGCCTGGAGCCCAGGAATTGAAGCTTTCTTT

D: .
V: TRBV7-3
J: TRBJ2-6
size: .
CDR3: CASSLLNSGANVLTF
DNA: TGTGCCAGCAGCCTACTGAATTCTGGGGCCAACGTCCTGACTTTC

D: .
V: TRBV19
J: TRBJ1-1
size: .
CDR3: CASSIGGIPFFYTEAFF
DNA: TGTGCCAGTAGTATAGGTGGGATCCCCTTCTTTTACACTGAAGCTTTCTTT

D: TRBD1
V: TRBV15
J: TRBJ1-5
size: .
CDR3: CATSFPGQGEANQPQHF
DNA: TGTGCCACCAGCTTCCCGGGACAGGGGGAAGCAAATCAGCCCCAGCATTTT